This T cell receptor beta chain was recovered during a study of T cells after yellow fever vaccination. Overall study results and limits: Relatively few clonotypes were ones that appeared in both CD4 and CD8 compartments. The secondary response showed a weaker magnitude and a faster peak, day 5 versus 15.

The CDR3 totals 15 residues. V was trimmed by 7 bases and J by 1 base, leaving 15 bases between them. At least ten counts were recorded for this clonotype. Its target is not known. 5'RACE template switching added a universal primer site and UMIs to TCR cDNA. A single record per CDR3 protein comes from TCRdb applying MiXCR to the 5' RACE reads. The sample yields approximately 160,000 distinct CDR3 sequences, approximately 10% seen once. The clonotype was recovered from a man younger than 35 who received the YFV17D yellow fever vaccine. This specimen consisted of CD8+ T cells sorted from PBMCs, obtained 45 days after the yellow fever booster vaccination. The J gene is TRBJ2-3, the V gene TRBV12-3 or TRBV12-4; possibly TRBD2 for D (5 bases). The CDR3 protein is CASTSAAGGTDTQYF. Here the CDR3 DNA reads TGTGCCAGCACCTCGGCCGCGGGTGGCACAGATACGCAGTATTTT.